This T cell receptor beta chain was identified during a study of cytomegalovirus exposure and HLA in healthy donors. This PCR relied on a set of 60 Vbeta primers and 13 Jbeta primers. Using immunoSEQ multiplex PCR, the repertoire was profiled, and TCRdb retains in-frame clones only, with some absent. The data contain approximately 76,000 clones, 60% to 70% of them singletons. Study-wide results and limits: TCR sequences were mostly rare, though some public TCRs occurred in many donors. The likely explanation for a cluster of highly shared sequence variants was sequencing artifact.

A note on this clone: The target antigen is unknown.

CDR1 is LGHNA, CDR2 YSLEER, per germline. This CDR3 has 16 residues. This TCR was recovered from a man aged 25 to 40 in good health and CMV-seropositive. V and J are TRBV4-3 and TRBJ2-5; TRBD1 aligns across 8 bases. The closer fit of TRBJ2-7 to the DNA end suggests the J call may be wrong. The specimen sequenced was PBMCs. The CDR3 region is CASSQDLGQGRNEQYF. The CDR3 DNA sequence: TGCGCCAGCAGCCAAGATTTAGGACAGGGACGCAACGAGCAGTACTTC.